This T cell receptor beta chain originates from a study of cytomegalovirus exposure and HLA in healthy donors. Regarding the study as a whole: Previous analysis showed most TCR beta V segments were productive about 90% or about 30% of the time.

Vbeta (60) and Jbeta (13) primers were used in the PCR. Produced via immunoSEQ multiplex PCR; TCRdb's table is partial and in-frame only. The sample shows roughly 150,000 clones, more than 75% of them seen only once. V gave up 3 bases and J gave up 0 bases, with 11 bases separating them. The V gene's germline CDR1 is MGHRA and CDR2 YSYEKL. CDR3 size: 15 residues. About this clone: The antigen remains unidentified.

The genes are TRBV4-1 and TRBJ1-2; D may be TRBD1 (5 bases). This receptor was taken from a woman between 40 and 55 years old in good health and CMV-seronegative. Sequenced sample: PBMCs. The CDR3 reads CASSQGEGANYGYTF. DNA for the CDR3: TGCGCCAGCAGCCAGGGGGAGGGAGCTAACTATGGCTACACCTTC.